Detailed here is one TCR beta chain. These data are taken from a study of cytomegalovirus exposure and HLA in healthy donors. The CDR3 has 13 residues. V shed 6 bases and J shed 2 bases, with 8 bases lying between them. The V gene's germline CDR1 is SEHNR and CDR2 FQNEAQ (reference sequence). With 60 Vbeta and 13 Jbeta primers, the PCR was carried out. The method was immunoSEQ multiplex PCR; TCRdb's version includes in-frame clones alone and lacks a portion of them. The sample lists some 170,000 clones; roughly 80% were seen once. Sequencing used PBMCs. The chain carries TRBV7-9 and TRBJ1-3; D may be TRBD1 (5 bases). The sequence was collected from a man aged 18-30 years in good health and CMV-seropositive. The CDR3 spells CASRGEAGNTIYF. The DNA for the CDR3 is TGTGCCAGCAGAGGGGAGGCTGGAAACACCATATATTTT.